One sample yielded the 26 T cell receptor beta chains listed below, sequenced in a study of ipilimumab plus nivolumab after autologous stem cell transplantation. Repertoires were generated with immunoSEQ multiplex PCR, while TCRdb's copy carries only in-frame clones and drops some. The data show just under 9,500 clones, about 70% seen once. Sequences were derived from PBMCs, sampled in a trial of ipilimumab plus nivolumab as post-transplant consolidation. Receptors were obtained from a female donor with multiple myeloma.

The V call is TRBV7-2, the J call TRBJ2-5; D not certain. V dropped 5 bases and J dropped 2 bases, with 3 bases sitting between them. The CDR3 totals 11 residues. Germline V gene sequence: CDR1 SGHTA, CDR2 FQGNSA. CDR3 loop: CASSRQETQYF. CDR3 DNA: TGTGCCAGCAGCCGGCAAGAGACCCAGTACTTC.

This clone has only a few counts. The gene calls are TRBV18 and TRBJ2-3; D is unresolved. This CDR3 comprises 13 residues. The germline V and J ends were trimmed by 0 bases and 10 bases, with 11 bases remaining between them. CDR1 is KGHSH and CDR2 is LQKENI in the germline V gene. CDR3 sequence: CASSPPYRGAQYF. CDR3 coding DNA: TGTGCCAGCTCACCACCCTACAGAGGAGCGCAGTATTTT.

The chain uses TRBV11-2 and TRBJ1-4; the D is unclear. V lost 1 base, J lost 13 bases, and 13 bases lay in between. From germline, CDR1 is SGHAT and CDR2 FQNNGV. The CDR3 loop spans 13 amino acids. In DNA, the CDR3 is TGTGCCAGCAGCTTAGTCCCGCTCCGTGGACTGTTTTTT. Its translation is CASSLVPLRGLFF.

As for this clone: Other DNA sequences in this sample translate to the same CDR3. The chain recombines TRBV4-1 with TRBJ2-2; D unclear. V was trimmed by 1 base and J by 2 bases, leaving 8 bases between them. The CDR3 loop spans 15 amino acids. CDR1 and CDR2 (germline): MGHRA, YSYEKL. The CDR3 DNA sequence: TGCGCCAGCAGCCAAGGTTGGGGTAACACCGGGGAGCTGTTTTTT. Translation: CASSQGWGNTGELFF.

This chain uses TRBV19 with TRBJ1-1; a possible D gene is TRBD1 (6 bases). The germline gives CDR1 LNHDA, CDR2 SQIVND (reference sequence). The CDR3 spans 18 residues. Trimming pared 4 bases from V and 0 bases from J, leaving 21 bases between. The DNA of the CDR3 is TGTGCCAGTAGTACTGCCAGGGGTGGAGGGAGAATGAACACTGAAGCTTTCTTT. Amino acid sequence: CASSTARGGGRMNTEAFF.

The J gene is TRBJ2-1, the V gene TRBV4-2; D possibly corresponds to TRBD1 (6 bases). V lost 0 bases, J lost 0 bases, and 9 bases lay in between. Looked up from germline, CDR1 is LGHNA and CDR2 is YNFKEQ. The CDR3 spans 16 residues. The DNA of the CDR3 is TGTGCCAGCAGCCAAGAAGTACAGGGCTCCTACAATGAGCAGTTCTTC. This translates into CASSQEVQGSYNEQFF.

The CDR3 DNA follows: TGTGCCAGCAGATCCTTTCCAGTACCTTCCAATGAGCAGTTCTTC. Its translation is CASRSFPVPSNEQFF. The genes are TRBV11-1 and TRBJ2-1; D uncertain. The CDR3 extends over 15 amino acids. V dropped 6 bases and J dropped 6 bases, with 18 bases sitting between them. CDR1 is SGHAT and CDR2 is FQDESV in the germline V gene (reference sequence).

V and J are TRBV7-9 and TRBJ2-7; D perhaps matches TRBD1 (5 bases). The germline V and J ends were trimmed by 4 bases and 6 bases, with 10 bases remaining between them. CDR1 is SEHNR and CDR2 is FQNEAQ in the germline V gene (reference sequence). The CDR3 consists of 12 residues. The CDR3 nucleotides are TGTGCCAGCAGCTGGCCCCAGGGCGAGCAGTACTTC. It translates to CASSWPQGEQYF.

The chain combines TRBV7-2 with TRBJ2-5; 10 bases agree with TRBD2. V lost 5 bases, J lost 5 bases, and 8 bases stayed unmatched. The CDR3 spans 15 residues. In germline, CDR1 is SGHTA, CDR2 FQGNSA. The DNA for the CDR3 is TGTGCCAGCAGCCCCCGGGGTAGCGGGAGGGAGACCCAGTACTTC. Its protein is CASSPRGSGRETQYF. Looking up the rest from reference TRBV7-2 and TRBJ2-5 gives the full variable domain: GAGVSQSPSNKVTEKGKDVELRCDPISGHTALYWYRQSLGQGLEFLIYFQGNSAPDKSGLPSDRFSAERTGGSVSTLTIQRTQQEDSAVYLCASSPRGSGRETQYFGPGTRLLVL.

This clone was recorded only once. The chain employs TRBV18 and TRBJ2-2; D is perhaps TRBD2 (6 bases). Between the trimmed V and J ends, which lost 3 bases and 3 bases, there was a span of 8 bases. The CDR3 runs to 14 residues. The germline V gene encodes CDR1 KGHSH and CDR2 LQKENI. CDR3 DNA: TGTGCCAGCTCACCCGGAGGGGACACCGGGGAGCTGTTTTTT. Its protein product is CASSPGGDTGELFF.

V and J are TRBV5-4 and TRBJ1-1, with TRBD1 matching 8 bases. This CDR3 has 14 residues. The V segment lost 4 bases and the J segment 5 bases; nucleotides outside the gene matches: 7. Germline lookup yields CDR1 SGHNT and CDR2 YYREEE (reference sequence). The CDR3, as DNA: TGTGCCAGCAGCCCCGGGACAGGAGGAACTGAAGCTTTCTTT. Translation gives CASSPGTGGTEAFF.

This clone has only one observation. V is TRBV10-2 and J is TRBJ2-2; D is uncertain. This CDR3 is built from 12 residues. Germline V lookup: CDR1 WSHSY, CDR2 SAAADI. The V and J ends lost 4 bases and 6 bases respectively, with 6 bases between them. The DNA for the CDR3 is TGCGCCAGCAGTGGTCTAGCCGGGGAGCTGTTTTTT. Protein: CASSGLAGELFF.

By proportion, this clone is medium-sized. The rearrangement links TRBV19 to TRBJ2-1; D is unclear. Germline-derived CDR1 and CDR2 are LNHDA and SQIVND (reference sequence). CDR3 length: 14 residues. Trimming pared 6 bases from V and 0 bases from J, leaving 9 bases between. In DNA form, the CDR3 reads TGTGCCAGTAGAGGCCATCCCTCCTACAATGAGCAGTTCTTC. Protein: CASRGHPSYNEQFF.

The CDR3 DNA sequence: TGTGCCAGCGGAAGGGACAGGGGGTGGGAGACCCAGTACTTC. Translating it yields CASGRDRGWETQYF. The V call is TRBV2, the J call TRBJ2-5; 11 nucleotides align to TRBD1. Trimming cost V 8 bases and J 5 bases; bases outside gene matches: 7. The CDR3 is made up of 14 amino acids. The germline CDR1 and CDR2 sequences are SNHLY and FYNNEI. Supplemented by reference TRBV2 and TRBJ2-5, the full variable domain reads EPEVTQTPSHQVTQMGQEVILRCVPISNHLYFYWYRQILGQKVEFLVSFYNNEISEKSEIFDDQFSVERPDGSNFTLKIRSTKLEDSAMYFCASGRDRGWETQYFGPGTRLLVL.

In DNA form, the CDR3 reads TGTGCCAGCAGAGAATCGACTAGCGGGTTTGGGGAGCAGTACTTC. Translated: CASRESTSGFGEQYF. The V and J genes are TRBV2 and TRBJ2-7; 10 bases fit TRBD2. The length of the CDR3 is 15 residues. With V trimmed by 6 bases and J by 7 bases, 12 bases remained unmatched. Germline CDR1 is SNHLY and CDR2 is FYNNEI.

The chain has TRBV5-4 and TRBJ1-2, with D possibly TRBD1 on 5 matching bases. V was cut by 4 bases and J by 8 bases, with 18 bases left in between. CDR1 is SGHNT and CDR2 is YYREEE in the germline V gene (reference sequence). The CDR3 is made up of 14 amino acids. CDR3 DNA sequence: TGTGCCAGCAGCCCCGGCGGCGACAGATCGGGCTACACCTTC. Translation: CASSPGGDRSGYTF. The full variable domain, its missing parts supplied by reference TRBV5-4 and TRBJ1-2, is ETGVTQSPTHLIKTRGQQVTLRCSSQSGHNTVSWYQQALGQGPQFIFQYYREEENGRGNFPPRFSGLQFPNYSSELNVNALELDDSALYLCASSPGGDRSGYTFGSGTRLTVV.

V gene TRBV7-3 combines with J gene TRBJ2-1; D uncertain. Looked up from germline, CDR1 is SGHTA and CDR2 is FQGTGA. The CDR3 is 15 amino acids. Trimming took 3 bases from V and 6 from J, leaving 15 bases between them. The CDR3 DNA reads TGTGCCAGCAGCTTGGACCCAATTATTGCCAATGAGCAGTTCTTC. It encodes CASSLDPIIANEQFF.

The chain couples TRBV9 to TRBJ2-7; TRBD2 matches at 13 bases. The V segment lost 4 bases and the J segment 3 bases; nucleotides outside the gene matches: 7. Germline V CDR1 and CDR2: SGDLS, YYNGEE. The CDR3 consists of 16 residues. In DNA, the CDR3 is TGTGCCAGCAGCCCACAACTAGCGGGAGGGTTCTACGAGCAGTACTTC. This translates into CASSPQLAGGFYEQYF.

The rearrangement links TRBV6-5 to TRBJ2-5; D call uncertain. The CDR3 contains 15 residues. With 3 bases removed from V and 3 bases from J, the gap between germline ends came to 14 bases. Germline V gene lookup returns CDR1 MNHEY and CDR2 SVGAGI. CDR3 in amino acids: CASSYRVSVKETQYF. The CDR3 DNA sequence: TGTGCCAGCAGTTATCGGGTCTCCGTAAAAGAGACCCAGTACTTC.

Only one count was recorded for this clone. V and J are TRBV7-2 and TRBJ2-1; 7 nucleotides align to TRBD2. After removal of 5 bases from V and 13 bases from J, the junction contained 5 bases not matched to a gene. CDR1 and CDR2 from the germline V gene are SGHTA and FQGNSA. This CDR3 region has 11 residues. This CDR3 is CASSPGTIQFF. The CDR3 nucleotides are TGTGCCAGCAGCCCCGGGACTATCCAGTTCTTC.

The chain is built from TRBV27 and TRBJ2-7, with D possibly called TRBD1 or TRBD2 (5 bases each). Trimming stripped 5 bases from V and 3 bases from J, with 14 bases between. Per the germline V gene, CDR1 is MNHEY and CDR2 is SMNVEV (reference sequence). This CDR3 region has 14 residues. CDR3 bases: TGTGCCAGCAGTCTACCGGGACCCGGCTACGAGCAGTACTTC. Translation gives CASSLPGPGYEQYF.

This chain joins TRBV19 and TRBJ2-2, with TRBD1 matching over 8 bases. Germline V gives CDR1 LNHDA, CDR2 SQIVND (reference sequence). The CDR3 is 13 residues long. V shed 9 bases, J shed 6 bases, and the junction held 6 bases outside the gene matches. CDR3 loop: CASRTGWAGELFF. In nucleotides, the CDR3 is TGTGCCAGCAGGACAGGGTGGGCCGGGGAGCTGTTTTTT.

The rearrangement joins TRBV5-1 to TRBJ2-7; 8 bases agree with TRBD1. The CDR3 is 13 residues long. V lost 5 bases, J lost 6 bases, and 7 bases stayed unmatched. CDR1 and CDR2 (germline): SGHRS, YFSETQ. The CDR3 coding sequence is TGCGCCAGCAGAGTGGACAGGGATCGCGAGCAGTACTTC. Its translation: CASRVDRDREQYF.

The V call is TRBV6-5, the J call TRBJ1-1; D remains ambiguous. Germline CDR1 reads MNHEY; CDR2 reads SVGAGI. CDR3 length: 11 amino acids. V was shortened by 9 bases and J by 6 bases, with 11 bases between the two germline ends. CDR3 sequence (DNA): TGTGCCAGTAATATCTACCCTGAAGCTTTCTTT. It is translated as CASNIYPEAFF.

The chain has TRBV13 and TRBJ2-1; maybe TRBD2 (7 bases). The length of the CDR3 is 14 residues. Germline lookup yields CDR1 PRHDT and CDR2 FYEKMQ (reference sequence). V lost 3 bases and J 7 bases, leaving 13 bases between the germline ends. The CDR3 nucleotides are TGTGCCAGCAGCTTGATGGGGGGGCGAAATGAGCAGTTCTTC. Translated: CASSLMGGRNEQFF.

Sample share makes this clone medium-sized. The same CDR3 can be traced to other DNA sequences in this sample. The chain is built from TRBV7-3 and TRBJ1-2, with D hard to call. Germline CDR1 reads SGHTA; CDR2 reads FQGTGA. The length of the CDR3 is 15 residues. V was clipped by 3 bases and J by 8 bases, with 19 bases between them. CDR3 nucleotide sequence: TGTGCCAGCAGCTTTCCCTGGTCCCCTCTTGGAGGCTACACCTTC. Protein sequence: CASSFPWSPLGGYTF.